The 4 T cell receptor beta chains below were found in one sample sequenced in a study of CD8+ T cells in alopecia areata. Following RNA extraction, reverse transcription yielded cDNA that acted as the sequencing template. The repertoire was sequenced with immunoSEQ multiplex PCR; TCRdb's copy has only in-frame clones and lacks some. Of about 200,000 clones detected, more than 45% appear once; the ten largest clones hold approximately 0.44%. The sequencing here drew on CD4+ T cells sorted from blood, taken at week 0. Receptors originate from a human donor with alopecia areata.

The chain joins TRBV7-3 to TRBJ2-3, with D unclear. This CDR3 contains 11 residues. V was clipped by 5 bases and J by 4 bases, with 4 bases between them. CDR1 and CDR2 from the germline V gene are SGHTA and FQGTGA. CDR3 bases: TGTGCCAGCAGCGGACCAGATACGCAGTATTTT. It translates to CASSGPDTQYF.

The chain is built from TRBV2 and TRBJ1-1; D may be TRBD1 (5 bases). The CDR3 is 12 amino acids. Deletions cut 7 bases from V and 5 bases from J, with 11 bases between. Germline loops: CDR1 SNHLY, CDR2 FYNNEI. The CDR3, as DNA: TGTGCCAGCACCGCCAGGGTTACTGAAGCTTTCTTT. Amino acids: CASTARVTEAFF.

This clone was observed a handful of times. The chain couples TRBV7-8 to TRBJ2-2; D is uncertain. With 5 bases removed from V and 7 bases from J, the gap between germline ends came to 8 bases. Germline CDR1 SGHVS, CDR2 FQNEAQ. There are 12 residues in the CDR3. CDR3 loop: CASSPWYGELFF. The CDR3 coding sequence is TGTGCCAGCAGCCCTTGGTACGGGGAGCTGTTTTTT.

This clone was counted only a few times. This CDR3 is also generated by other DNA sequences in the sample. This chain joins TRBV19 and TRBJ1-5, with a weak D call TRBD1 (6 bases). Germline loops: CDR1 LNHDA, CDR2 SQIVND (reference sequence). The germline V and J ends were trimmed by 11 bases and 4 bases, with 15 bases remaining between them. This CDR3 has 13 amino acids. The CDR3 reads CAAGRGGNQPQHF. The CDR3 DNA follows: TGTGCCGCAGGCAGGGGTGGAAATCAGCCCCAGCATTTT.